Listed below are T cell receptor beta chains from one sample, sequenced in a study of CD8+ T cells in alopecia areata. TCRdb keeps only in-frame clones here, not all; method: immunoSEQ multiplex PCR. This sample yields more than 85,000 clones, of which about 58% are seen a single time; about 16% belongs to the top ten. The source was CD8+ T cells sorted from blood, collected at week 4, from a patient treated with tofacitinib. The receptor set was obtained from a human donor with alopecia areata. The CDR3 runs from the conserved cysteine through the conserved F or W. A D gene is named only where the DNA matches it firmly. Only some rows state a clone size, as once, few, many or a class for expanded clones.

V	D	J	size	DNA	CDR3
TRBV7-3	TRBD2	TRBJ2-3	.	TGTGCCAGCAGCGCAACTAGCGGCTTCACAGATACGCAGTATTTT	CASSATSGFTDTQYF
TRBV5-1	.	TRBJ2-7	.	TGCGCCAGCAGCTTAGGACAGAGGAGCTCCTACGAGCAGTACTTC	CASSLGQRSSYEQYF
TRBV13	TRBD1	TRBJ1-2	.	TGTGCCAGCAGCGGAGCCGGGACAGGGAATCGGTATGGCTACACCTTC	CASSGAGTGNRYGYTF
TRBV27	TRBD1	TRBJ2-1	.	TGTGCCAGCAGTCCAATAGGGACAGAAAATTACAATGAGCAGTTCTTC	CASSPIGTENYNEQFF
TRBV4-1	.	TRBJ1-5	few	TGCGCCAGCAGCCAGAACTGGGTAGACAATCAGCCCCAGCATTTT	CASSQNWVDNQPQHF
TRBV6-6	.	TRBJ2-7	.	TGTGCCAGCAGTCACCAACAGAACTTGTACGAGCAGTACTTC	CASSHQQNLYEQYF
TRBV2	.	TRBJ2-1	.	TGTGCCAGCAGTGAAATTTGGATTAGTCGGGCTAGGCATAACGATGAGCAGTTCTTC	CASSEIWISRARHNDEQFF
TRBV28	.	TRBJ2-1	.	TGTGCCAGCAGACCTGGGACTTACAATGAGCAGCTCTTC	CASRPGTYNEQLF
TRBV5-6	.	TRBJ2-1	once	TGTGCCAGCAGCTTGGTATCGGCTGAGCAGTTCTTC	CASSLVSAEQFF
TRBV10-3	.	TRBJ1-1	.	TGTGCCATCAGCCCTGAGGGACCCGATAACCCCCTTGGAGCTTTCTTT	CAISPEGPDNPLGAFF
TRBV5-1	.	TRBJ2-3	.	TGCGCCAGCAGCTTGGACAGCACAGATACGCAGTATTTT	CASSLDSTDTQYF
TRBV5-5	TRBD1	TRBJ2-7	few	TGTGCCAGCAGCTTGGGCACAGGGGGCAAGCAGTACTTC	CASSLGTGGKQYF
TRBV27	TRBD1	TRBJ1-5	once	TGTGCCAGCAGTTTTGGGGACAGTCAGCCCCAGCATTTT	CASSFGDSQPQHF
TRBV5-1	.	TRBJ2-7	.	TGCGCCAGCAGCTTAGCGAGACCGACCTACGAGCAGTACTTC	CASSLARPTYEQYF
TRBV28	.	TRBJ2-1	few	TGTGCCAGCAGTTCGGAGTCCAGCTCCTACAATGAGCAGTTCTTC	CASSSESSSYNEQFF
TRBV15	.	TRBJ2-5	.	TGTGCCACCAGCAGTAGTAAAACTCTACAGGGACAAGAGACCCAGTACTTC	CATSSSKTLQGQETQYF
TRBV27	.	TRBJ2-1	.	TGTGCCAGCAGTCCTTGGGACCTGAGCTCCTACAATGAGCAGTTCTTC	CASSPWDLSSYNEQFF
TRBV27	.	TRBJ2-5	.	TGTGCCAGCAGTTTATATGGCGGGACGGAGACCCAGTACTTC	CASSLYGGTETQYF
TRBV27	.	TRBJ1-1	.	TGTGCCAGCAGTACCGGGACGGCAAACACTGAAGCTTTCTTT	CASSTGTANTEAFF
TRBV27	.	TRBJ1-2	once	TGTGCCAGCAAAGGACAGACCTATGGCTACACCTTC	CASKGQTYGYTF
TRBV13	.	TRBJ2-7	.	TGTGCCAGCAGCTTAGGAACAGGTGGCAGGGAGCAGTACTTC	CASSLGTGGREQYF
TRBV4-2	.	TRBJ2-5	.	TGTGCCAGCAGCACGCACCGGGACATTACAGAGACCCAGTACTTC	CASSTHRDITETQYF
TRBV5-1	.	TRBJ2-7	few	TGCGCCAGCAGTTCGCTTTTCGGGGGATACACCTACGAGCAGTACTTC	CASSSLFGGYTYEQYF
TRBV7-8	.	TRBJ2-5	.	TGTGCCAGCAGCTTAAGGGGGCAGGGACTAGAGACCCAGTACTTC	CASSLRGQGLETQYF
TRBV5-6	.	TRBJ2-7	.	TGTGCCAGCAGCTTGGACTCGGACGAGCAGTACTTC	CASSLDSDEQYF
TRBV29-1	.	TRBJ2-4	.	TGCAGCGTTGAGGTAGCCAAAAACATTCAGTACTTC	CSVEVAKNIQYF
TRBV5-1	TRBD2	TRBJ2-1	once	TGCGCCAGCAGCTTGTTTCTTGGCGGGAGTTCCGGTGAGCAGTTCTTC	CASSLFLGGSSGEQFF
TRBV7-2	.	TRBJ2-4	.	TGTGCCAGCAGCCCATGGACATCTGCCAAAAACATTCAGTACTTC	CASSPWTSAKNIQYF
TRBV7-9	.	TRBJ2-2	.	TGTGCCAGCGGGCCCCTGCGCGGGGAGGCCGGGGAGCTGTTTTTT	CASGPLRGEAGELFF
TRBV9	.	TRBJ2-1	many	TGTGCCAGCAGCCCAGGGACTTCCTACAATGAGCAGTTCTTC	CASSPGTSYNEQFF
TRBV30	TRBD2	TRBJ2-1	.	TGTGCCTGGAGTTTTAGACTAGCGGGATCATACAATGAGCAGTTCTTC	CAWSFRLAGSYNEQFF
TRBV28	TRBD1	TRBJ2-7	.	TGTGCCAGCAGCCCCCCCGGGACAGGGTTGTACGAGCAGTACTTC	CASSPPGTGLYEQYF
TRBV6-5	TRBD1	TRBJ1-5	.	TGTGCCAGCAGCCCGGACAGGGGGAATCAGCCCCAGCATTTT	CASSPDRGNQPQHF
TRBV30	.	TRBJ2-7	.	TGTGCCTGGATTGGGGCCAGCTCCTACGAGCAGTACTTC	CAWIGASSYEQYF
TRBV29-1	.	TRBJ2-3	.	TGCAGCGTTGAAGACAGGGTTAGGGTGGATACGCAGTATTTT	CSVEDRVRVDTQYF
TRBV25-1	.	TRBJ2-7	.	TGTGCCAGCAGTGAATATGGCGAGCAGTACTTC	CASSEYGEQYF
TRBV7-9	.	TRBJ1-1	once	TGTGCCAGCAGCTTAGCGCGCGTCTTGGCTGAAGCTTTCTTT	CASSLARVLAEAFF
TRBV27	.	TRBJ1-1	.	TGTGCCAGCAGTTTACTGGGGAACACTGAAGCTTTCTTT	CASSLLGNTEAFF
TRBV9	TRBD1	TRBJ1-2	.	TGTGCCAGCAGCGTAGTAGGACAGGGTAACTATGGCTACACCTTC	CASSVVGQGNYGYTF
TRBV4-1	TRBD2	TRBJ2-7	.	TGCGCCAGCAGCCAAGATCGAGCGGGAGGGATCGAGCAGTACTTC	CASSQDRAGGIEQYF
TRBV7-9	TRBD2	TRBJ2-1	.	TGTGCCAGCAGCTTAGTCGGACTAGGTCGCAATGAGCAGTTCTTC	CASSLVGLGRNEQFF
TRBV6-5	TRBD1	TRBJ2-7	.	TGTGCCAGCAGCGCCGGGACAGGGGGCTACGAGCAGTACTTC	CASSAGTGGYEQYF
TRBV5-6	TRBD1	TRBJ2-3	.	TGTGCCAGCAGCACCGGGACAGGGGGAAGCACAGATACGCAGTATTTT	CASSTGTGGSTDTQYF
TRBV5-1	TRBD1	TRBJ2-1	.	TGCGCCAGCAGCCCAAATGCCGGGACAGGGGTTATGAATGAGCAGTTCTTC	CASSPNAGTGVMNEQFF
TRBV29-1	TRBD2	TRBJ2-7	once	TGCAGCGTCGACGGCGGGGGGAGAAGTTACGAGCAGTACTTC	CSVDGGGRSYEQYF
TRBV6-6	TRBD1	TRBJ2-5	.	TGTGCCAGCAGTGTTGTTCGGGACAGGGGGATCGAGACCCAGTACTTC	CASSVVRDRGIETQYF
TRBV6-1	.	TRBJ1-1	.	TGTGCCAGCAGTGAAATGGCGGGGGCTGAAGCTTTCTTT	CASSEMAGAEAFF
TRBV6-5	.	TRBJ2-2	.	TGTGCCAGCAGTTGGTCTCTAGCTGAGAACACCGGGGAGCTGTTTTTT	CASSWSLAENTGELFF
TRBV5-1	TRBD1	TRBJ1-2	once	TGCGCCAGCAGCTGGCGACCAGGGGGGAGCTATGGCTACACCTTC	CASSWRPGGSYGYTF
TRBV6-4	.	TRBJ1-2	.	TGTGCCAGCAGTGACGGAGGGGGGCGATGGGGCTACACCTTC	CASSDGGGRWGYTF
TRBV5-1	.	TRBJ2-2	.	TGCGCCAGCAGCTTCTACAGGGAGAACACCGGGGAGCTGTTTTTT	CASSFYRENTGELFF
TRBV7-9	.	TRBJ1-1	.	TGTGCCAGCAGCTTTGCAGGGCGGATGGCTTTCTTT	CASSFAGRMAFF
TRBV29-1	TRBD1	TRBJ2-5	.	TGCAGCGTTGTCAACAGGGGCCGAGAGACCCAGTACTTC	CSVVNRGRETQYF
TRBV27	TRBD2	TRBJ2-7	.	TGTGCCAGCAGTTCCGGACTAGACGAGCAGTACTTC	CASSSGLDEQYF
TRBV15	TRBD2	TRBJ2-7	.	TGTGCCACCAGCCCGGGACTAGCGGGGCGGTCCTACGAGCAGTACTTC	CATSPGLAGRSYEQYF
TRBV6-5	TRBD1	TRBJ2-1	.	TGTGCCAGCAGCCTACCCCGGGACAGGTCCTTACAGTTCTTC	CASSLPRDRSLQFF
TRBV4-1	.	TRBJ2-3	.	TGCGCCAGCAGCCAAGAGGGTAGCGGCCTCACAGATACGCAGTATTTT	CASSQEGSGLTDTQYF
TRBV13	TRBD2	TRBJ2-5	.	TGTGCCAGCAGCGCCCCCGGGGGGGCGGAGACCCAGTACTTC	CASSAPGGAETQYF